A single sample is the source of the 13 T cell receptor beta chains below, sequenced in a study of blood T cell repertoires in COVID-19 (dated by TCRdb to about 2020). Library preparation used the immunoSEQ multiplex PCR assay. TCRdb retrieved this table from immuneACCESS and kept in-frame rearrangements only. Not all clones are present; in checked studies, unresolved V genes account for under half, and no reason is known for the remainder. The sample profile shows some 220,000 clones; 84% of them were found once. The top ten clones comprise 4.5% to 6% of the sample. The sequenced sample consisted of peripheral blood. The receptor source for this set is a woman aged 60-75 years who had recovered from COVID-19.

This chain joins TRBV15 and TRBJ2-5; D gene ambiguous. The CDR3 length is 16 residues. The V and J ends lost 5 bases and 4 bases respectively, with 20 bases between them. The germline V gene has CDR1 LNHNV and CDR2 YYDKDF (reference sequence). CDR3 loop: CATSDPGSPLGETQYF. The CDR3 DNA reads TGTGCCACCAGCGATCCCGGGTCCCCTTTAGGAGAGACCCAGTACTTC.

The V call is TRBV24-1, the J call TRBJ2-1, with D possibly being TRBD2 (5 bases). Germline V gene sequence: CDR1 KGHDR, CDR2 SFDVKD. The CDR3 spans 16 residues. V lost 4 bases, J lost 0 bases, and 12 bases lay in between. The CDR3 here is CATSDSDGDSYNEQFF. Written as DNA, the CDR3 is TGTGCCACCAGTGACTCGGACGGGGACTCCTACAATGAGCAGTTCTTC.

This clone showed up just a few times. The V and J genes are TRBV5-4 and TRBJ1-2; D call uncertain. The CDR3 has 14 amino acids. V was pared by 0 bases and J by 3 bases, with 9 bases between. In germline, CDR1 is SGHNT, CDR2 YYREEE (reference sequence). The CDR3: CASSLDPGYYGYTF. CDR3 coding DNA: TGTGCCAGCAGCTTGGACCCGGGGTACTATGGCTACACCTTC.

The table lists this clone with many counts. CDR3 loop: CASSLTNSFGEAFF. The CDR3 coding sequence is TGTGCCAGCAGCCTCACAAACAGTTTTGGTGAAGCTTTCTTT. The chain uses TRBV11-2 and TRBJ1-1; D remains ambiguous. CDR1 is SGHAT, CDR2 FQNNGV, per germline. The CDR3 spans 14 residues. V was shortened by 5 bases and J by 7 bases, with 17 bases between the two germline ends.

The V gene is TRBV30, the J gene TRBJ1-2; no clear D. The V gene lost 2 bases and the J gene lost 10 bases, with 17 bases spanning the gap. Germline values: CDR1 GTSNPN, CDR2 SVGIG (reference sequence). The CDR3 has 13 amino acids. The CDR3 sequence is CAWSPPYPPVYTF. CDR3 in DNA: TGTGCCTGGAGTCCCCCGTATCCTCCGGTCTACACCTTC.

The rearrangement uses TRBV20-1 and TRBJ1-4, with D unclear. Germline CDR1 and CDR2: DFQATT and SNEGSKA (reference sequence). V lost 6 bases and J lost 5, with 7 bases in between. CDR3 size: 11 residues. CDR3 bases: TGCAGTGCCGCACTAAATGAAAAACTGTTTTTT. It codes for CSAALNEKLFF.

The gene calls are TRBV19 and TRBJ2-6, with TRBD2 as a possible D gene (6 bases). Deletions cut 3 bases from V and 2 bases from J, with 17 bases between. Germline V gene lookup returns CDR1 LNHDA and CDR2 SQIVND (reference sequence). The CDR3 loop spans 18 amino acids. In nucleotides, the CDR3 is TGTGCCAGTAGTATCCGCGGGGTTTCAAGGGCTGGGGCCAACGTCCTGACTTTC. Its protein is CASSIRGVSRAGANVLTF.

About this clone: Other DNA sequences in the sample encode the same CDR3. The chain combines TRBV7-2 with TRBJ1-2; D possibly corresponds to TRBD1 (6 bases). In germline, CDR1 is SGHTA, CDR2 FQGNSA. V was shortened by 2 bases and J by 5 bases, with 6 bases between the two germline ends. The CDR3 has 12 residues. CDR3 protein: CASSLQGYGYTF. CDR3 DNA: TGTGCCAGCAGCTTACAGGGGTATGGCTACACCTTC.

The rearrangement uses TRBV7-6 and TRBJ1-4; D is ambiguous. Per germline, CDR1 SGHVS and CDR2 FNYEAQ. Trimming took off 1 base at V and 6 bases at J, with 6 bases between the two ends. The CDR3 sequence is 13 residues long. The CDR3 DNA sequence: TGTGCCAGCAGCTTAGTCCCGTATGAAAAACTGTTTTTT. Translation: CASSLVPYEKLFF.

This clone has just one count. The chain links TRBV7-9 to TRBJ1-1; TRBD1 matches 8 bases. The CDR3 is 14 amino acids. Germline-derived CDR1 and CDR2 are SEHNR and FQNEAQ (reference sequence). The V gene end was trimmed by 5 bases and the J gene end by 4 bases; junction bases not matched to a gene: 6. DNA of the CDR3: TGTGCCAGCAGCCAACAGACAGGGGTCACTGAAGCTTTCTTT. This translates into CASSQQTGVTEAFF. Looking up the rest from reference TRBV7-9 and TRBJ1-1 gives the full variable domain: DTGVSQNPRHKITKRGQNVTFRCDPISEHNRLYWYRQTLGQGPEFLTYFQNEAQLEKSRLLSDRFSAERPKGSFSTLEIQRTEQGDSAMYLCASSQQTGVTEAFFGQGTRLTVV.

CDR3 bases: TGCAGTGCTAGCTTTGAGCAGTTCTTC. This gives the protein CSASFEQFF. This rearrangement joins TRBV20-1 to TRBJ2-1; D gene unclear. The CDR3 sequence is 9 residues long. The germline CDR1 and CDR2 sequences are DFQATT and SNEGSKA (reference sequence). Trimming removed 3 bases at V and 9 bases at J, with 3 bases between.

This chain connects TRBV6-5 to TRBJ2-7, with a weak D call TRBD1 (6 bases). The germline V and J ends were trimmed by 8 bases and 3 bases, with 20 bases remaining between them. The germline gives CDR1 MNHEY, CDR2 SVGAGI. This CDR3 comprises 15 residues. The CDR3 sequence is CASRNDRQARYEQYF. Written as DNA, the CDR3 is TGTGCCAGCCGGAATGACCGACAGGCACGCTACGAGCAGTACTTC.

DNA of the CDR3: TGTGCCAGCTGGGGGGTAGGTCAGCCCCAGCATTTT. This translates into CASWGVGQPQHF. The chain uses TRBV27 and TRBJ1-5; tentative D call: TRBD1 (5 bases). From germline, CDR1 is MNHEY and CDR2 SMNVEV (reference sequence). The CDR3 runs 12 residues. Trimming cost V 8 bases and J 6 bases, with 11 bases left between them.